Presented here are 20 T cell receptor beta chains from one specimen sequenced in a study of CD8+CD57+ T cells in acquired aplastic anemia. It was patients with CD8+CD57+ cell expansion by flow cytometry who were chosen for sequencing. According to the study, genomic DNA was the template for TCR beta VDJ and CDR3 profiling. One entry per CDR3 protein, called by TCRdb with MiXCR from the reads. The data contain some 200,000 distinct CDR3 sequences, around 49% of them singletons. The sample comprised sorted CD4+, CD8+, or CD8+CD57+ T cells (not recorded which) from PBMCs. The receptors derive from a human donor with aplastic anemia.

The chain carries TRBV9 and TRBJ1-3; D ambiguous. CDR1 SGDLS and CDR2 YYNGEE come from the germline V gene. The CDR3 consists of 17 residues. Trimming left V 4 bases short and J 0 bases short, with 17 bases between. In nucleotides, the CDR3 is TGTGCCAGCAGCCAACTGGGTACTCGGTACTCTGGAAACACCATATATTTT. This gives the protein CASSQLGTRYSGNTIYF.

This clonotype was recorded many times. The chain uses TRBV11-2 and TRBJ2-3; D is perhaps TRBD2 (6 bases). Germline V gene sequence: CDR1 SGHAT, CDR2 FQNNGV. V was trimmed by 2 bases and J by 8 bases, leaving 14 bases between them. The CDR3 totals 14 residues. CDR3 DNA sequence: TGTGCCAGCAGCTTAAGGCGGGGTTTAGGTACGCAGTATTTT. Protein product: CASSLRRGLGTQYF.

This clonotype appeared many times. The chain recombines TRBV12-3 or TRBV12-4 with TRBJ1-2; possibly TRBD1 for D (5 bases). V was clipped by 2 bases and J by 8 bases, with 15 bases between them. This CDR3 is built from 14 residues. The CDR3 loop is CASSLSRQGGGYTF. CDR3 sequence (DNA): TGTGCCAGCAGTTTAAGTCGTCAGGGAGGAGGCTACACCTTC.

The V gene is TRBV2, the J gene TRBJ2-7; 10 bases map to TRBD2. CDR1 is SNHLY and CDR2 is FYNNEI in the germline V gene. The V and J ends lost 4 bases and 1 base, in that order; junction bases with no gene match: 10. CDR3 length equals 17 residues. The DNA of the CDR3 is TGTGCCAGCAGTGCGGGGGACGGGACTAGCGATTCCTACGAGCAGTACTTC. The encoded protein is CASSAGDGTSDSYEQYF.

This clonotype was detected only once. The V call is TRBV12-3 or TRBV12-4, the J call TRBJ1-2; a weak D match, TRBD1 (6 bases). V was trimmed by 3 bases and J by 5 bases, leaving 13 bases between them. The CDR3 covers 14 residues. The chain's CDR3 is CASSLWQGSYGYTF. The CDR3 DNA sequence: TGTGCCAGCAGTTTGTGGCAGGGGTCGTATGGCTACACCTTC.

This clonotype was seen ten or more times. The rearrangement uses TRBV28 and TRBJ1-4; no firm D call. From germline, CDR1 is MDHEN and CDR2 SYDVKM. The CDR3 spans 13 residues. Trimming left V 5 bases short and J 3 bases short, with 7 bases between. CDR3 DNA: TGTGCCAGCAGTCTACGGGCTAATGAAAAACTGTTTTTT. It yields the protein CASSLRANEKLFF.

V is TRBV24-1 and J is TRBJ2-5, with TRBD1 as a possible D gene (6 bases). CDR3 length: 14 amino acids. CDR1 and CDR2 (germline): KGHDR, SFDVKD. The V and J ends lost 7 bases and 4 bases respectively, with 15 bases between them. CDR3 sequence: CATSRGLGVETQYF. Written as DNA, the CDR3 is TGTGCCACCAGCAGGGGCCTCGGGGTAGAGACCCAGTACTTC.

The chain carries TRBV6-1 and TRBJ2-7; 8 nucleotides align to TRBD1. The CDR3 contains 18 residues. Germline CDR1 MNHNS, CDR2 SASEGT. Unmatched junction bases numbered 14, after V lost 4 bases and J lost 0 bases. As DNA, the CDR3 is TGTGCCAGCAGTGGTGGCAGGGGGCTAACCAGGAGCTCCTACGAGCAGTACGTC. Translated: CASSGGRGLTRSSYEQYV.

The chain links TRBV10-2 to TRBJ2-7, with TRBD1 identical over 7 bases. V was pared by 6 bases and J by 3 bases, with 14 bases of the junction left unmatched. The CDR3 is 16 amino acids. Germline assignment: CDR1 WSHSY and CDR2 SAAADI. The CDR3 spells CASRASGTASLYEQYF. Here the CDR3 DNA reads TGCGCCAGCAGGGCCTCAGGGACAGCCAGCCTCTACGAGCAGTACTTC.

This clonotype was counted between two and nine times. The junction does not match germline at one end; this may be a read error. CDR3 protein: CASSETGGLGEKLFF. CDR3 sequence (DNA): TGTGCCAGCAGTGAAACAGGCGGGTTGGGTGAAAAGCTGTTTTTT. The J gene is TRBJ1-4, the V gene TRBV2; TRBD1 might be the D (5 bases). The CDR3 has 15 amino acids. CDR1 is SNHLY, CDR2 FYNNEI, per germline.

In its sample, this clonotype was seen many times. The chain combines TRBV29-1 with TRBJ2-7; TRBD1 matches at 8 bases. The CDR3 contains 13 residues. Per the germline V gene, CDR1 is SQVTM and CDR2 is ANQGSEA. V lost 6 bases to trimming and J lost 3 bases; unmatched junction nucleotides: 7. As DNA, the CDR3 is TGCAGCGTAGCCTGGACAGGGAGCTACGAGCAGTACTTC. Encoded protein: CSVAWTGSYEQYF.

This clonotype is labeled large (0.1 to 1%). CDR3 residues: CAISGTGDSEQYF. CDR3 in DNA: TGTGCCATCAGCGGGACAGGGGATAGCGAGCAGTACTTC. The V gene is TRBV10-3, the J gene TRBJ2-7; 10 nucleotides line up with TRBD1. Trimming cost V 6 bases and J 6 bases; bases outside gene matches: 5. The CDR3 consists of 13 residues. From germline, CDR1 is ENHRY and CDR2 SYGVKD.

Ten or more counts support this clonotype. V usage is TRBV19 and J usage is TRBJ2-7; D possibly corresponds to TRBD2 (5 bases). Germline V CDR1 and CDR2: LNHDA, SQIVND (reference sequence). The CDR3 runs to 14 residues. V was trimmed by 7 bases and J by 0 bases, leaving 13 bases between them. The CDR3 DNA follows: TGTGCCAGTAAACCCAGCGGCAGCTCCTACGAGCAGTACTTC. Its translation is CASKPSGSSYEQYF.

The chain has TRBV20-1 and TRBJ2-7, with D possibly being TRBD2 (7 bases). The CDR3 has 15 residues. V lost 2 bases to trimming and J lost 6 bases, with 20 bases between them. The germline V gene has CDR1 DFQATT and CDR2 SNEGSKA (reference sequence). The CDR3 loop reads CSARNLWRGGVEQYF. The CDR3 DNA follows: TGCAGTGCTAGAAATCTCTGGAGGGGGGGCGTCGAGCAGTACTTC.

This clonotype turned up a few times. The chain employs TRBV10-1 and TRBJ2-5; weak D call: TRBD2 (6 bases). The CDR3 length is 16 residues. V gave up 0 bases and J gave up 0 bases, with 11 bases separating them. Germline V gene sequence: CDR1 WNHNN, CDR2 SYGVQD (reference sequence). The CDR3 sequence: CASSESRGADQETQYF. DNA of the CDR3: TGCGCCAGCAGTGAGTCGCGCGGGGCGGACCAAGAGACCCAGTACTTC.

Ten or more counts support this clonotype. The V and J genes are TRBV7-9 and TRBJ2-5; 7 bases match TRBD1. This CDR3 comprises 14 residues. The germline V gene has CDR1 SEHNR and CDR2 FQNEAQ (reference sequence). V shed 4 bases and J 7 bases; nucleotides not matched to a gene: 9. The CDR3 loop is CASSSDRAEGTQYF. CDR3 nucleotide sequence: TGTGCCAGCAGCTCCGACAGGGCCGAAGGGACCCAGTACTTC.

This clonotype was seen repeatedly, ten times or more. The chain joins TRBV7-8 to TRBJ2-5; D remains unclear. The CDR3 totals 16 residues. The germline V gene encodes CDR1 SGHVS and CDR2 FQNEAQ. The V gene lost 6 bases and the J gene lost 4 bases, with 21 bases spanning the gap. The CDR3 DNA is TGTGCCAGCAGAAGCAAGGGTCGATCACCGGGAGAGACCCAGTACTTC. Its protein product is CASRSKGRSPGETQYF.

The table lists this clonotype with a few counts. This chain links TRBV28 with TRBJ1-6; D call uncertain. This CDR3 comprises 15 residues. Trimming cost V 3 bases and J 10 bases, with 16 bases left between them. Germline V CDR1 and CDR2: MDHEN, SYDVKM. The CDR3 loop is CASSFDQPSGSPLHF. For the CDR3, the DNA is TGTGCCAGCAGTTTCGATCAGCCCTCTGGGTCACCCCTCCACTTT. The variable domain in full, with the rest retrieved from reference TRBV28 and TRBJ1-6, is DVKVTQSSRYLVKRTGEKVFLECVQDMDHENMFWYRQDPGLGLRLIYFSYDVKMKEKGDIPEGYSVSREKKERFSLILESASTNQTSMYLCASSFDQPSGSPLHFGNGTRLTVT.

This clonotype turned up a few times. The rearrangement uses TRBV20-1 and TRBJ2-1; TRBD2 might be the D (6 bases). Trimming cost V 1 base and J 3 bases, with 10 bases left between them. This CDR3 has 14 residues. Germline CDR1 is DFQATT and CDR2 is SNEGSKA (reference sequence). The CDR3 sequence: CSARAGEFYNEQFF. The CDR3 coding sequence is TGCAGTGCTAGAGCGGGGGAGTTCTACAATGAGCAGTTCTTC.

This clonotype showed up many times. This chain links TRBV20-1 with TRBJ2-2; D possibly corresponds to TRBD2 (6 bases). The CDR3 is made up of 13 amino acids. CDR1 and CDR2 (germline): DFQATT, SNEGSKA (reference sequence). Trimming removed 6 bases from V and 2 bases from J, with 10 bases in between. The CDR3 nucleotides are TGCAGTGCCTTCGGGGGTAACACCGGGGAGCTGTTTTTT. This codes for CSAFGGNTGELFF.